This T cell receptor (beta chain) was captured in a study of PD-L1 blockade in urothelial cancer. The data were produced by immunoSEQ multiplex PCR, yet TCRdb's version contains in-frame clones alone and is incomplete. This sample yields about 43,000 clones, of which about 80% are seen a single time; about 15% belongs to the top ten. Time point meaning: peripheral blood 6 weeks after treatment start. Trimming removed 2 bases from V and 0 bases from J, with 14 bases in between. The CDR3 is 16 amino acids. Germline CDR1 is MNHEY and CDR2 is SVGAGI. The input for sequencing was PBMCs, taken around atezolizumab (anti-PD-L1) treatment. The receptor was derived from a man aged 55 to 70 with urothelial cancer. The J gene is TRBJ2-7, the V gene TRBV6-5; perhaps TRBD2 as D (5 bases). The CDR3 sequence is CASSYMWGESSYEQYF. Written as DNA, the CDR3 is TGTGCCAGCAGTTACATGTGGGGAGAGAGCTCCTACGAGCAGTACTTC.